This T cell receptor beta chain was found in a study of blood T cell repertoires in COVID-19 (dated by TCRdb to about 2020). For the wider study: The collaborator samples originated in the United States, Italy and Spain and spanned the acute and convalescent phases of COVID-19. The material from the prospective study consisted of cDNA or gDNA derived from T cells, B-cell-depleted T cells, or PBMCs. The dataset comprised deeply sampled blood TCRbeta repertoires from subjects exposed to, actively infected with, or recovered from COVID-19. The repertoires were released in a freely available public database intended as a resource for research on the immune response to SARS-CoV-2. The samples were drawn from two sources: the first 160 participants of the ongoing ImmuneRACE study, and 1,000 to 1,500 subjects contributed by 6 global collaborators. A de-identified subject ID, COVID-19 status, age in years and sex were almost always included in the sample metadata. HLA class I and class II types, where available, came from metadata supplied by the sample provider rather than from assay-based typing.

Notes on this clone: The antigen it recognizes is unknown. The record has no base qualities; no much larger clone is one base away.

Collaborating institutions collected whole blood in K2EDTA tubes following their own protocols. For TCRbeta analysis, collaborators shipped samples as frozen whole blood, isolated PBMCs, or DNA extracted from either of those sample types. The study at large found these results: Clinical and demographic metadata were provided uncurated, with the amount varying by source and participant.

TCRbeta CDR3 regions were amplified from genomic DNA using the immunoSEQ Assay, a bias-controlled multiplex PCR. The original pipeline was this. The number of nucleated cells in each sample was estimated by amplification of reference gene primers within the assay. To quantify the absolute abundance of each unique TCRbeta CDR3 rearrangement, sequence reads were collapsed and filtered. For each sample, productive Simpson clonality was calculated as the square root of Simpson's diversity index across productive rearrangements. Imported from immuneACCESS, the table was reduced by TCRdb to in-frame sequences with V and J called. These copies leave out some clones; in studies compared against another copy, an unresolved V gene accounts for under half, and the cause of the remainder is not known. V, J and clone size are taken as reported in that table, and D and trimming were inferred from the DNA itself. The sample table lists 100,000 or so clones, 90% to 95% of them with a count of one. Roughly 4.7% of the sample rests with the top ten.

The CDR3 sequence holds 17 residues, the cysteine and phenylalanine included. The retained sequence is limited to the CDR3, 51 bases, with the frame set at the first base. Cut back by 2 bases and 0 bases, the V and J ends lie 16 bases apart. CDR1 and CDR2 are read off the germline V gene as MNHNS and SASEGT. Sequencing was performed on peripheral blood. The receptor was derived from a human donor with active COVID-19. The donor label of this sample is uncertain. Recombination joined TRBV6-1 with TRBJ1-1; D gene: possibly TRBD1, on 5 matching bases. The CDR3: CASSETPPTALNTEAFF. Here is the DNA: TGTGCCAGCAGTGAAACCCCCCCGACAGCCCTGAACACTGAAGCTTTCTTT.